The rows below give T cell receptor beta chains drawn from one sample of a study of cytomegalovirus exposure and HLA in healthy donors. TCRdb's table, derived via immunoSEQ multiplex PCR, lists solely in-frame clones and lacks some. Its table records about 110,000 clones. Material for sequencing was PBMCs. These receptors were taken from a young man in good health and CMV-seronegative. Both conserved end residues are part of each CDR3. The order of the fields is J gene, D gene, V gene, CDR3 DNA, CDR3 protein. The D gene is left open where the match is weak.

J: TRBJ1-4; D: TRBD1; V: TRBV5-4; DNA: TGTGCCAGCAGCCCCGGGACAGAAAATGAAAAACTGTTTTTT; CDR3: CASSPGTENEKLFF
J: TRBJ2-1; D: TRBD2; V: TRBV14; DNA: TGTGCCAGCAGCCAAGTCTCTAGCGGGGTCAATGAGCAGTTCTTC; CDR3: CASSQVSSGVNEQFF
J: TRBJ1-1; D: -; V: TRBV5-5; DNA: TGTGCCAGCAGCACCGGGACTTTGAACACTGAAGCTTTCTTT; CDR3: CASSTGTLNTEAFF
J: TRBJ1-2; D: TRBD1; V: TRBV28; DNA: TGTGCCAGCAGTTTAGTAGAGGGGGAGACAGGGAGGAATGGCTACACCTTC; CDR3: CASSLVEGETGRNGYTF
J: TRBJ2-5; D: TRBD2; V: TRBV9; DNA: TGTGCCAGCAGCGGACAGCTGGGGCGGACTAGCGGGGGGGCGGAGACCCAGTACTTC; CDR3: CASSGQLGRTSGGAETQYF
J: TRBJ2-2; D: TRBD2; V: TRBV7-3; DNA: TGTGCCAGCAGCTTAATTTCGGGCGGGAGGGGCACCGGGGAGCTGTTTTTT; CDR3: CASSLISGGRGTGELFF
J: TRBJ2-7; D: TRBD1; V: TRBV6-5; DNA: TGTGCCAGCAGTCCCGGGACAGGGCTGTGGGAGCAGTACTTC; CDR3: CASSPGTGLWEQYF
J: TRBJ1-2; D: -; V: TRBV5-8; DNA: TGTGCCAGCACCCCCCCGACAGCTAACTATGGCTACACCTTC; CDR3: CASTPPTANYGYTF
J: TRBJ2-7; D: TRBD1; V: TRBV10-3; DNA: TGTGCCATTCGACAGGGGGACGAGCAGTACTTC; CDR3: CAIRQGDEQYF
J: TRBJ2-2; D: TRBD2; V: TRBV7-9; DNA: TGTGCCAGCAGCTTAGTTCCCGGGCTAGCGGGAGTATTAAGCGGGGAGCTGTTTTTT; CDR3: CASSLVPGLAGVLSGELFF
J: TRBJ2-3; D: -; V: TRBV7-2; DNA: TGTGCCAGCAGCTTTTGGGGGGGCGTAGATACGCAGTATTTT; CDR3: CASSFWGGVDTQYF
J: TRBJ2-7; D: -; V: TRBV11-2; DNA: TGTGCCAGCACCCCAACGAACTCCCCCTACGAGCAGTACTTC; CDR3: CASTPTNSPYEQYF
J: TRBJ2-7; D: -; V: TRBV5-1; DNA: TGCGCCAGCTGGGGTAGCGGATCCTCCTACGAGCAGTACTTC; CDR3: CASWGSGSSYEQYF
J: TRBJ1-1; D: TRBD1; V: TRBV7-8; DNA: TGTGCCAGCAGCTTGGAAACAGGGGGCAGGCTCGACACTGAAGCTTTCTTT; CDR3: CASSLETGGRLDTEAFF
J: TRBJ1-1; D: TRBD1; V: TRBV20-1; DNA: TGCAGTGCTAGTTTGGACAGGGAAGCTTTCTTT; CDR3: CSASLDREAFF
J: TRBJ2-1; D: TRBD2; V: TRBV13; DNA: TGTGCCAGCAGCTGGGGGACTAGCCCCAATCAGGGATACAATGAGCAGTTCTTC; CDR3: CASSWGTSPNQGYNEQFF
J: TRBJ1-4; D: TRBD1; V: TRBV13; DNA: TGTGCCAGCAGCCCCCTCGGGACAGGGAGTGCAACTAATGAAAAACTGTTTTTT; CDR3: CASSPLGTGSATNEKLFF
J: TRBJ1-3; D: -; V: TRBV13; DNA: TGTGCCAGCAGCTTAGGCGGGAGCCGTTTAAGAAACACCATATCTTTT; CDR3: CASSLGGSRLRNTISF
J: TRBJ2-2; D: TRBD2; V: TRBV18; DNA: TGTGCCAGCTCACCGTATGTAACTAGCGGGAGATCGAACACCGGGGAGCTGTTTTTT; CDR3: CASSPYVTSGRSNTGELFF
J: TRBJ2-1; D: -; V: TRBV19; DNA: TGTGCCAGTAGTATCCAAAAGGGAAGCCGGGGGGCCAATGAGCAGTTCTTC; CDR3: CASSIQKGSRGANEQFF
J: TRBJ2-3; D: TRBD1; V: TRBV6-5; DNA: TGTGCCAGCATCCGGACAGGGGGAGATACGCAGTATTTT; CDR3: CASIRTGGDTQYF
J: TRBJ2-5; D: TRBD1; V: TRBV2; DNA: TGTGCCAGCAGACCACAGGGGGCGAAAGAGACCCAGTACTTC; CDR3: CASRPQGAKETQYF
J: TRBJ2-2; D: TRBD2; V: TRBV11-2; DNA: TGTGCCAGCAGCTTACAACCTAGCGGGAGGAGGAGCGGGGAGCTGTTTTTT; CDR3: CASSLQPSGRRSGELFF
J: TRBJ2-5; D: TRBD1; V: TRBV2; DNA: TGTGCCAGCAGGACAGGGGCGATTTTTCTAAGCCGAGAGACCCAGTACTTC; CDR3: CASRTGAIFLSRETQYF
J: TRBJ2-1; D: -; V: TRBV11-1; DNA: TGTGCCAGTTCCAGGCAGTTCGGACTGTACAATGAGCAGTTCTTC; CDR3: CASSRQFGLYNEQFF
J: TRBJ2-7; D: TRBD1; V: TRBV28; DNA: TGTGCCAGCAGTTTAATAGGACAGGGCGACTCCTACGAGCAGTACTTC; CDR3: CASSLIGQGDSYEQYF
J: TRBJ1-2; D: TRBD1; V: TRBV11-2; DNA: TGTGCCAGCAGCTTACAGGGGGCTGGTGGCTACACCTTC; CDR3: CASSLQGAGGYTF
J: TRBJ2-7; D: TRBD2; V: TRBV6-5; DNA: TGTGCCAGCAGGCGGGGGGCCGAGCAGTACTTC; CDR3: CASRRGAEQYF
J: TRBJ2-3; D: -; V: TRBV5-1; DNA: TGCGCCAGCAGCTTCTGGGCAGGCTACCTCACAGATACGCAGTATTTT; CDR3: CASSFWAGYLTDTQYF
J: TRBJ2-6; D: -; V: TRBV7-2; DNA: TGTGCCAGCAGCTTGCAACCAGGGCGACGTTACTCTGGGGCCAACGTCCTGACTTTC; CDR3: CASSLQPGRRYSGANVLTF
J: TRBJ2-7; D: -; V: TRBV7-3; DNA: TGTGCCAGCAGCTTATCAGAGGACTACGAGCAGTACTTC; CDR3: CASSLSEDYEQYF
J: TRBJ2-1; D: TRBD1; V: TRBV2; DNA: TGTGCCAGCATTCCGGACAGGAACAATGAGCAGTTCTTC; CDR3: CASIPDRNNEQFF
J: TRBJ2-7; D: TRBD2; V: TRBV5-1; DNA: TGCGCCAGCAGTCAGGGACTAGCGGAGTCCTACGAGCAGTACTTC; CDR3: CASSQGLAESYEQYF
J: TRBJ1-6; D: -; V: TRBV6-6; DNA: TGTGCCAGCATCAAAGGACAGTCGAGTAATTCACCCCTCCACTTT; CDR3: CASIKGQSSNSPLHF
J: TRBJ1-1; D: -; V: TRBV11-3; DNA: TGTGCCAGCAGCTTGGGGAGGAACACTGAAGCTTTCTTT; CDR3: CASSLGRNTEAFF
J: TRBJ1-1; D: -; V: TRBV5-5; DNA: TGTGCCAGCAGCTTTGGGCCATCGAACACTGAAGCTTTCTTT; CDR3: CASSFGPSNTEAFF
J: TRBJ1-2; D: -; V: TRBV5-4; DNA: TGTGCCAGCAGCTTGGGCCAAGGACAGAACTATGGCTACACCTTC; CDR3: CASSLGQGQNYGYTF
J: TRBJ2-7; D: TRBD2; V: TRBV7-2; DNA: TGTGCCAGCAGCTCCTCACTAGCGCCTTACTACGAGCAGTACTTC; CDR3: CASSSSLAPYYEQYF
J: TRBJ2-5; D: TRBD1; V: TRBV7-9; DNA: TGTGCCAGCAGCTTACAGGGTCAGGGGGACCAGTACTTC; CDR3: CASSLQGQGDQYF
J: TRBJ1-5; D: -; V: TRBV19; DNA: TGTGCCAGTAGTATGTTGCGGGAGGGGAATCAGCCCCAGCATTTT; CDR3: CASSMLREGNQPQHF
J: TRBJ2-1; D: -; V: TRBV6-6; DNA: TGTGCCAGCAGTTTTAAAGTCGGGAGTTCCGAGCAGTTCTTC; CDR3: CASSFKVGSSEQFF
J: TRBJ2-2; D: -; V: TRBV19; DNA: TGTGCCAGTAGTAAGACGACAGGGAGGACCGGGGAGCTGTTTTTT; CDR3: CASSKTTGRTGELFF
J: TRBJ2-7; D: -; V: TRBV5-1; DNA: TGCGCCAGCAGCTTGTCGGTCTTAACCTACGAGCAGTACTTC; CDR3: CASSLSVLTYEQYF
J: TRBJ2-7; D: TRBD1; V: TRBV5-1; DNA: TGCGCCAGCAGCTTGGCCGGGACAGGGGACGAGCAGTACTTC; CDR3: CASSLAGTGDEQYF
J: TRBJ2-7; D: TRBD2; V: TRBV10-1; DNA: TGCGCCACCTCGACTAGCGGATCCTACGAGCAGTACTTC; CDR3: CATSTSGSYEQYF
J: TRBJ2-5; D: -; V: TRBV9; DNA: TGTGCCAGCAGCGAGGACAGTAAAGAGACCCAGTACTTC; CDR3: CASSEDSKETQYF
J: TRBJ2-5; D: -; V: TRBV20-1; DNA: TGCAGTGCCATCTCGGGAGAGACCCAGTACTTC; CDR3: CSAISGETQYF
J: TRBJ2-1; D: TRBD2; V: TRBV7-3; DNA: TGTGCCAGCAGCTTAACGCTAGCGGGGGGGCCTTGGGATGAGCAGTTCTTC; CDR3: CASSLTLAGGPWDEQFF
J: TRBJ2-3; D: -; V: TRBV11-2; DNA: TGTGCCAGTGGGCTGGGAGGCACAGATACGCAGTATTTT; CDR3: CASGLGGTDTQYF
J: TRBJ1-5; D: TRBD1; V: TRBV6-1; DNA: TGTGCCAGCAGTGAAGTGTCCCCGGGACAGGGCAATCAGCCCCAGCATTTT; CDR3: CASSEVSPGQGNQPQHF
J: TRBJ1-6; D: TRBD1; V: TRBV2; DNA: TGTGCCAGCAGGAGACAGGGAACAAATTCACCCCTCCACTTT; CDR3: CASRRQGTNSPLHF
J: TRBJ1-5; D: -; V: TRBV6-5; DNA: TGTGCCAGCAGCGGGGACACTCGACAGCCCCAGCATTTT; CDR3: CASSGDTRQPQHF
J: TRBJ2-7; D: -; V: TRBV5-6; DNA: TGTGCCAGCAGCTTGGCCGCTAGAAGTCACGAGCAGTACTTC; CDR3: CASSLAARSHEQYF
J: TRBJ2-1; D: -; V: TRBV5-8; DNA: TGTGCCAGCAGCCCCGATTACAGTACCTATGAGCAGTTCTTC; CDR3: CASSPDYSTYEQFF